This passage covers 19 T cell receptor beta chains from one sample sequenced in a study of T cells in localized non-small cell lung cancer. The protocol was immunoSEQ multiplex PCR, while the TCRdb copy is restricted to in-frame clones and leaves out a portion. The sample includes under 35,000 clones, approximately 89% of them seen just once. Here the sequenced sample was peripheral blood, taken before any cancer treatment. The origin of the receptors is a female donor older than 55 with stage I lung adenocarcinoma.

This chain links TRBV9 with TRBJ2-7; TRBD2 might be the D (5 bases). Trimming stripped 7 bases from V and 2 bases from J, with 19 bases between. The germline gives CDR1 SGDLS, CDR2 YYNGEE. The CDR3 covers 15 residues. The chain's CDR3 is CASSVGEGATYEQYF. The CDR3 nucleotides are TGTGCCAGCTCCGTAGGCGAGGGAGCTACCTACGAGCAGTACTTC.

The rearrangement links TRBV28 to TRBJ1-5; no reliable D call. V lost 4 bases to trimming and J lost 3 bases, with 13 bases between them. This CDR3 has 15 amino acids. Per germline, CDR1 MDHEN and CDR2 SYDVKM. CDR3 sequence reads: CASSSMDLSNQPQHF. For the CDR3, the DNA is TGTGCCAGCAGTTCCATGGACCTTTCCAATCAGCCCCAGCATTTT.

The chain employs TRBV5-1 and TRBJ2-5; possibly TRBD2 for D (5 bases). V lost 4 bases to trimming and J lost 8 bases, with 15 bases between them. CDR1 SGHRS and CDR2 YFSETQ come from the germline V gene. This CDR3 has 13 residues. The CDR3 DNA is TGCGCCAGCAGCCCGGGGAGCGCGGATACCCAGTACTTC. It translates to CASSPGSADTQYF.

The chain recombines TRBV6-5 with TRBJ2-3; 9 bases line up with TRBD2. This CDR3 is built from 15 residues. V shed 2 bases and J 6 bases; nucleotides not matched to a gene: 6. The germline V gene encodes CDR1 MNHEY and CDR2 SVGAGI. In DNA, the CDR3 is TGTGCCAGCAGTTACACTGCGGGAGGGCCGGATACGCAGTATTTT. Translating gives CASSYTAGGPDTQYF.

The chain has TRBV6-1 and TRBJ2-3; 7 bases agree with TRBD2. The CDR3 totals 16 residues. V lost 3 bases and J lost 3; bases outside the gene matches: 9. In germline, CDR1 is MNHNS, CDR2 SASEGT. The CDR3 DNA is TGTGCCAGCAGTGATTTTAGGCTAGCGGTTACAGATACGCAGTATTTT. Its translation is CASSDFRLAVTDTQYF.

The CDR3 region has the DNA TGCGCCAGCAGCTTCGGAAACGAGGGCAATGAGCAGTTCTTC. It encodes CASSFGNEGNEQFF. V is TRBV5-1 and J is TRBJ2-1, with D possibly TRBD2 on 5 matching bases. This CDR3 comprises 14 residues. From germline, CDR1 is SGHRS and CDR2 YFSETQ. V lost 2 bases and J lost 6, with 12 bases in between.

V usage is TRBV28 and J usage is TRBJ2-5; D is unresolved. V lost 2 bases, J lost 5 bases, and 3 bases lay in between. This CDR3 has 11 residues. In germline, CDR1 is MDHEN, CDR2 SYDVKM. The CDR3 coding sequence is TGTGCCAGCAGTTTAGGGGAGACCCAGTACTTC. Amino acids: CASSLGETQYF.

The rearrangement links TRBV7-7 to TRBJ2-7; D unclear. Germline CDR1 is SSHAT and CDR2 is FNYEAQ (reference sequence). Trimming took off 5 bases at V and 2 bases at J, with 10 bases between the two ends. The CDR3 extends over 13 amino acids. CDR3 bases: TGTGCCAGCAGCGAGCTAGGGACCTACGAGCAGTACTTC. It yields the protein CASSELGTYEQYF.

The chain combines TRBV2 with TRBJ1-1; 7 nucleotides line up with TRBD1. With 5 bases clipped from V and 5 bases from J, the junction kept 5 bases outside the gene matches. Germline CDR1 reads SNHLY; CDR2 reads FYNNEI. The CDR3 runs 13 residues. The CDR3 is CASSKSRGTEAFF. The CDR3 DNA is TGTGCCAGCAGTAAATCCAGGGGGACTGAAGCTTTCTTT. The entire variable domain, with the rest obtained from reference TRBV2 and TRBJ1-1, is as follows: EPEVTQTPSHQVTQMGQEVILRCVPISNHLYFYWYRQILGQKVEFLVSFYNNEISEKSEIFDDQFSVERPDGSNFTLKIRSTKLEDSAMYFCASSKSRGTEAFFGQGTRLTVV.

The V gene is TRBV6-6, the J gene TRBJ2-7; D is unclear. Per germline, CDR1 MNHNY and CDR2 SVGAGI (reference sequence). The V end was cut by 0 bases, the J end by 3 bases, with 6 bases between. The CDR3 runs 13 residues. CDR3 protein: CASSYSNLYEQYF. The CDR3 nucleotides are TGTGCCAGCAGTTACTCGAACCTCTACGAGCAGTACTTC.

The rearrangement uses TRBV11-2 and TRBJ2-5; D remains unclear. This CDR3 spans 11 amino acids. Trimming removed 6 bases from V and 5 bases from J, with 7 bases in between. CDR1 is SGHAT and CDR2 is FQNNGV in the germline V gene. DNA of the CDR3: TGTGCCAGCAGGGTGGGGGAGACCCAGTACTTC. It yields the protein CASRVGETQYF.

V is TRBV28 and J is TRBJ2-5; 7 nucleotides agree with TRBD2. Germline V gives CDR1 MDHEN, CDR2 SYDVKM. After removal of 3 bases from V and 2 bases from J, the junction contained 6 bases not matched to a gene. The CDR3 runs to 15 residues. The CDR3 reads CASSLTSMGQETQYF. The CDR3 region has the DNA TGTGCCAGCAGTTTGACTAGCATGGGGCAAGAGACCCAGTACTTC.

The chain is built from TRBV7-3 and TRBJ2-5; possibly TRBD1 for D (6 bases). Germline CDR1 reads SGHTA; CDR2 reads FQGTGA. The CDR3 consists of 14 residues. V lost 5 bases and J 1 base, leaving 11 bases between the germline ends. DNA for the CDR3: TGTGCCAGCAGCCCGGGACAAATCCAAGAGACCCAGTACTTC. Translating it yields CASSPGQIQETQYF.

The V call is TRBV28, the J call TRBJ2-3; TRBD2 agrees at 8 bases. J gave up 4 bases and V 6 bases, and 12 bases lay outside the gene matches. Germline V lookup: CDR1 MDHEN, CDR2 SYDVKM. The CDR3 is made up of 16 amino acids. The CDR3 bases are TGTGCCAGCAGCACGGCCTCGGCGGGAGGTTCAGATACGCAGTATTTT. This gives the protein CASSTASAGGSDTQYF.

V is TRBV4-1 and J is TRBJ2-5; 12 bases line up with TRBD1. The CDR3 length is 17 residues. V was clipped by 3 bases and J by 4 bases; unmatched bases: 9. Germline V gene lookup returns CDR1 MGHRA and CDR2 YSYEKL. The CDR3 reads CASSQGQGAPQRETQYF. The CDR3 DNA follows: TGCGCCAGCAGCCAGGGACAGGGGGCGCCACAGCGAGAGACCCAGTACTTC.

This chain uses TRBV7-2 with TRBJ2-6; D is uncertain. The CDR3 runs 16 residues. CDR1 SGHTA and CDR2 FQGNSA come from the germline V gene. Trimming removed 3 bases at V and 0 bases at J, with 9 bases between. The CDR3 region is CASSFQAGSGANVLTF. The CDR3 DNA reads TGTGCCAGCAGCTTCCAGGCCGGCTCTGGGGCCAACGTCCTGACTTTC.

The chain is built from TRBV6-9 and TRBJ1-5; D may be TRBD1 (5 bases). CDR1 is MNHGY, CDR2 SVAAGI, per germline. The V and J ends lost 3 bases and 2 bases respectively, with 8 bases between them. The CDR3 is 14 amino acids. The CDR3 loop reads CASSYSGGNQPQHF. The CDR3, as DNA: TGTGCCAGCAGTTACTCGGGGGGCAATCAGCCCCAGCATTTT.

J is TRBJ2-7 and V is TRBV4-1; maybe TRBD2 (5 bases). Germline loops: CDR1 MGHRA, CDR2 YSYEKL. The CDR3 is made up of 15 amino acids. The V end lost 0 bases, the J end lost 1 base, and 10 bases lay between the germline ends. In DNA form, the CDR3 reads TGCGCCAGCAGCCAAGAACTAGGCAGATCCTACGAGCAGTACTTC. It specifies CASSQELGRSYEQYF.

V is TRBV5-1 and J is TRBJ1-4; D not resolved. There are 14 residues in the CDR3. V lost 4 bases and J 0 bases, leaving 7 bases between the germline ends. Germline CDR1 and CDR2: SGHRS and YFSETQ. DNA for the CDR3: TGCGCCAGCAGCCCGACAACAACTAATGAAAAACTGTTTTTT. As protein: CASSPTTTNEKLFF.